The clone carrying this TCR beta chain came up a few times. The data stem from a study of OX40 agonist ivuxolimab in advanced cancers. TCRdb keeps only in-frame clones here, not all; method: immunoSEQ multiplex PCR. The data contain some 42,000 clones, 70% to 85% of them singletons. Trimming took off 1 base at V and 2 bases at J, with 15 bases between the two ends. Germline lookup yields CDR1 SEHNR and CDR2 FQNEAQ (reference sequence). CDR3 length: 16 residues. The starting material was CD4+ or CD8+ T cells sorted from blood, obtained in a trial of the OX40 agonist ivuxolimab. The J gene is TRBJ2-7, the V gene TRBV7-9; D possibly matches TRBD1 or TRBD2 (5 bases each). The TCR originated in an adult with an advanced solid tumor such as melanoma, head and neck, liver or kidney cancer. This CDR3 reads CASSLDTPGRTYEQYF. The CDR3, as DNA: TGTGCCAGCAGCTTAGATACCCCGGGACGGACCTACGAGCAGTACTTC.